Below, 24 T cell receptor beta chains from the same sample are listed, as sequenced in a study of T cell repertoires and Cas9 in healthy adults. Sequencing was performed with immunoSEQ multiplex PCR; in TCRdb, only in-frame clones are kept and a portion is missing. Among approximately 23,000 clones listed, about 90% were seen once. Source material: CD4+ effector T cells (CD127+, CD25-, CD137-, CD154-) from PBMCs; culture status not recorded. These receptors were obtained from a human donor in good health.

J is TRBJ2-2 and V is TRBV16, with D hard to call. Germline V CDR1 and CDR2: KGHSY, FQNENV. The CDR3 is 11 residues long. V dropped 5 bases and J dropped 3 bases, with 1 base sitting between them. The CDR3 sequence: CASSDTGELFF. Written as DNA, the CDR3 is TGTGCCAGCAGCGACACCGGGGAGCTGTTTTTT.

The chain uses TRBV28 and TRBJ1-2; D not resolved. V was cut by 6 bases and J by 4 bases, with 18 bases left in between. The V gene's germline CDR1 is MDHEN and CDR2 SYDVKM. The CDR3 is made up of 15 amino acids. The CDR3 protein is CASRTSSLNSYGYTF. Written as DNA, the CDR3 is TGTGCCAGCAGGACATCGTCCCTAAATAGCTATGGCTACACCTTC.

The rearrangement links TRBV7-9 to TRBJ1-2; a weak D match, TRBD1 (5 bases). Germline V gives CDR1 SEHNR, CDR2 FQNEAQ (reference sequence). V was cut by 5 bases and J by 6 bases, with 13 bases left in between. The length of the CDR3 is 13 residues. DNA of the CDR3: TGTGCCAGCAGCCATCAACGAGGGGATGGCTACACCTTC. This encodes CASSHQRGDGYTF.

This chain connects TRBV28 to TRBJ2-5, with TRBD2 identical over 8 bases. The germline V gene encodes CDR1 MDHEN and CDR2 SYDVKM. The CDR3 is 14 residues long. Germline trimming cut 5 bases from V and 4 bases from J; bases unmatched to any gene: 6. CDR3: CASSRGGATETQYF. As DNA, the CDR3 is TGTGCCAGCAGTCGGGGGGGGGCTACAGAGACCCAGTACTTC.

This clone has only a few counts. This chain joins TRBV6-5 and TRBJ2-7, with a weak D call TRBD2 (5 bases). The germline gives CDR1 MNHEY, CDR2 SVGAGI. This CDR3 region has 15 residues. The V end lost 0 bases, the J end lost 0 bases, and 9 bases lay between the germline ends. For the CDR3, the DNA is TGTGCCAGCAGTTACTCAAGCGGCAGCTCCTACGAGCAGTACTTC. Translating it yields CASSYSSGSSYEQYF.

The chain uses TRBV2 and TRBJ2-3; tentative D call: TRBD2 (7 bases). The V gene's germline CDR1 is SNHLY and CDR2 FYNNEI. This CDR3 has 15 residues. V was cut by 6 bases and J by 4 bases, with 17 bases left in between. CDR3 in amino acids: CASRGGGFRADTQYF. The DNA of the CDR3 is TGTGCCAGCAGGGGAGGGGGGTTTCGGGCAGATACGCAGTATTTT.

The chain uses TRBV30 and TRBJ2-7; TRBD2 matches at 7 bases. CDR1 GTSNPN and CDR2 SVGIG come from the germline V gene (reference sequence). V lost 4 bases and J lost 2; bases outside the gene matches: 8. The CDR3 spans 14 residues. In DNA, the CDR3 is TGTGCCTGGAAGGGGCCTAGCGGAACCTACGAGCAGTACTTC. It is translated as CAWKGPSGTYEQYF.

This CDR3 is CASSLVGRGAEKLFF. The CDR3 DNA reads as TGTGCCAGCAGTTTGGTAGGCAGGGGGGCTGAAAAACTGTTTTTT. V is TRBV28 and J is TRBJ1-4; 7 nucleotides line up with TRBD1. There are 15 residues in the CDR3. The V gene's germline CDR1 is MDHEN and CDR2 SYDVKM. Losses at the gene ends were 3 bases for V and 7 bases for J; bases not matched to a gene: 8.

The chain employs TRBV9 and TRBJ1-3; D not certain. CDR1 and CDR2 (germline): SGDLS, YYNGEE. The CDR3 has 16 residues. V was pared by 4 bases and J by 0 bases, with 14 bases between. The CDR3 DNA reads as TGTGCCAGCAGCCGGAGGCCCCAAGACTCTGGAAACACCATATATTTT. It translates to CASSRRPQDSGNTIYF.

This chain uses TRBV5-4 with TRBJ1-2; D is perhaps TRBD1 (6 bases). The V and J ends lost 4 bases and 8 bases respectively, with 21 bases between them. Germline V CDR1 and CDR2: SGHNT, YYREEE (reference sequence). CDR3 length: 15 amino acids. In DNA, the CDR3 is TGTGCCAGCAGCGAGGGATGGACAGTCCTCGAGGGCTACACCTTC. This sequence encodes CASSEGWTVLEGYTF.

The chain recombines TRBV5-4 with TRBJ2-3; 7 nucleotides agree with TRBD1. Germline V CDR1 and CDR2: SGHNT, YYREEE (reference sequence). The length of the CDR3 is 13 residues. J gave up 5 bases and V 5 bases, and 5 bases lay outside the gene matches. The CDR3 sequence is CASRGRQGDTQYF. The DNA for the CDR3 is TGTGCCAGCAGGGGGAGACAGGGAGATACGCAGTATTTT. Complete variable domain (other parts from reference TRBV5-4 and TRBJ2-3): ETGVTQSPTHLIKTRGQQVTLRCSSQSGHNTVSWYQQALGQGPQFIFQYYREEENGRGNFPPRFSGLQFPNYSSELNVNALELDDSALYLCASRGRQGDTQYFGPGTRLTVL.

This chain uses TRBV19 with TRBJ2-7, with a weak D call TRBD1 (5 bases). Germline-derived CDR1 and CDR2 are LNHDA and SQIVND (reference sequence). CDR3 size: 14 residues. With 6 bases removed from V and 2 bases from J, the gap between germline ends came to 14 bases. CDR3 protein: CASSYRPGPYEQYF. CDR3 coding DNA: TGTGCCAGTAGCTACAGGCCGGGCCCCTACGAGCAGTACTTC.

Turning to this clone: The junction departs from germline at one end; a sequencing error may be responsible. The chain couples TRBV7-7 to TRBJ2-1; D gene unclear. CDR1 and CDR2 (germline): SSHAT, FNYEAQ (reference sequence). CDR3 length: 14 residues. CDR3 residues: CASSLESGRNEQFF. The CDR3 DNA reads TGTGCTAGCAGCTTAGAATCGGGTCGCAATGAGCAGTTCTTC.

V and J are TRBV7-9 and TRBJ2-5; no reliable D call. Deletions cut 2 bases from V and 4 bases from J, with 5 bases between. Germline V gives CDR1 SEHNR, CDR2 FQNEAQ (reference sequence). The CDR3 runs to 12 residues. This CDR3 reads CASSLNLETQYF. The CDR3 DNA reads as TGTGCCAGCAGCTTAAATTTAGAGACCCAGTACTTC. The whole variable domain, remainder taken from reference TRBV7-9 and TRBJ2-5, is DTGVSQNPRHKITKRGQNVTFRCDPISEHNRLYWYRQTLGQGPEFLTYFQNEAQLEKSRLLSDRFSAERPKGSFSTLEIQRTEQGDSAMYLCASSLNLETQYFGPGTRLLVL.

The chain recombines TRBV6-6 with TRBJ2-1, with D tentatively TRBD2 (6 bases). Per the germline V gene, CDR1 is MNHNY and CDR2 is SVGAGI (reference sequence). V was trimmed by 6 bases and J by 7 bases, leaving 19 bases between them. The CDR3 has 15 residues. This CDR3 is CASRYPFGRLNEQFF. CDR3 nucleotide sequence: TGTGCCAGCAGATACCCCTTCGGGAGACTGAATGAGCAGTTCTTC.

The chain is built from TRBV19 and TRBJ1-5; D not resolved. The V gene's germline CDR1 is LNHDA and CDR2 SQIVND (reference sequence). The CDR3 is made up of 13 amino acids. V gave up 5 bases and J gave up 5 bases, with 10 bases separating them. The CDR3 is CASSWRRDQPQHF. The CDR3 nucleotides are TGTGCCAGTAGTTGGAGGCGGGATCAGCCCCAGCATTTT.

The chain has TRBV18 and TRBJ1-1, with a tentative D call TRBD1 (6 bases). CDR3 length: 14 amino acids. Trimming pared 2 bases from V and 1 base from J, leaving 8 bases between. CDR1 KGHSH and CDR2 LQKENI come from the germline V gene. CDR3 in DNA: TGTGCCAGCTCACCAAGGGGGGAGAACACTGAAGCTTTCTTT. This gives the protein CASSPRGENTEAFF. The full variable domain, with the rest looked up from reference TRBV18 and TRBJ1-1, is NAGVMQNPRHLVRRRGQEARLRCSPMKGHSHVYWYRQLPEEGLKFMVYLQKENIIDESGMPKERFSAEFPKEGPSILRIQQVVRGDSAAYFCASSPRGENTEAFFGQGTRLTVV.

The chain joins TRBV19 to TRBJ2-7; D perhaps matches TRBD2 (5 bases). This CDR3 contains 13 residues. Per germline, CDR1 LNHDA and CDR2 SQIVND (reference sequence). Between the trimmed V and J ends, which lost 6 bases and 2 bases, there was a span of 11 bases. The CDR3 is CASSQQRTYEQYF. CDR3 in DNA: TGTGCCAGTAGCCAACAGCGGACCTACGAGCAGTACTTC.

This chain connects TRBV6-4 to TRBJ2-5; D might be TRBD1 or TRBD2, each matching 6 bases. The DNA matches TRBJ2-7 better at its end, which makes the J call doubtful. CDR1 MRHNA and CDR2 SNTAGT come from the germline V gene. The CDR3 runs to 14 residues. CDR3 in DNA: TGTGCCAGCAGGAGAACGGGGGCCTCCTACGAGCAGTACTTC. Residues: CASRRTGASYEQYF.

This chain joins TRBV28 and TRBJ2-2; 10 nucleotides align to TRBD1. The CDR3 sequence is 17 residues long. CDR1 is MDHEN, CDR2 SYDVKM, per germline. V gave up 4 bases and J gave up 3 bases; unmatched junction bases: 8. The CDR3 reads CASSSLHGTGDTGELFF. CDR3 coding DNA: TGTGCCAGCAGTTCCCTCCACGGGACAGGGGACACCGGGGAGCTGTTTTTT.

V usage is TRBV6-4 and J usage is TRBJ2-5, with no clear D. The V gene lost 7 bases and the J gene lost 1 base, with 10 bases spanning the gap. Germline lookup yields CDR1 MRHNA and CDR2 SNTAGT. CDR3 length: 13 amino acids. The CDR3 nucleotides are TGTGCCAGCAAGGGCCGCATCCAAGAGACCCAGTACTTC. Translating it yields CASKGRIQETQYF.

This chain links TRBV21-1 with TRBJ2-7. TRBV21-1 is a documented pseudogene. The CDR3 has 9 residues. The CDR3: CASTHEQYF. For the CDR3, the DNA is TGTGCCAGCACGCACGAGCAGTACTTC.

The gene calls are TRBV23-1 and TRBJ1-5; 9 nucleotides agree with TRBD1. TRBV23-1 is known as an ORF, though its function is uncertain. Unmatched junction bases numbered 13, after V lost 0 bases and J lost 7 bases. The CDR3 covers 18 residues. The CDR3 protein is CASSQSSRCRDREQPQHF. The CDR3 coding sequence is TGCGCCAGCAGTCAATCTTCCCGGTGCCGGGACAGGGAACAGCCCCAGCATTTT.

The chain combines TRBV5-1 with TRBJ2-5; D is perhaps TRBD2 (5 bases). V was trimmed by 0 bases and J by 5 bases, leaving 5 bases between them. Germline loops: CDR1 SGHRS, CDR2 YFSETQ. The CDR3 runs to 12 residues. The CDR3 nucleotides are TGCGCCAGCAGCTTGGCGGGGGAGACCCAGTACTTC. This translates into CASSLAGETQYF.